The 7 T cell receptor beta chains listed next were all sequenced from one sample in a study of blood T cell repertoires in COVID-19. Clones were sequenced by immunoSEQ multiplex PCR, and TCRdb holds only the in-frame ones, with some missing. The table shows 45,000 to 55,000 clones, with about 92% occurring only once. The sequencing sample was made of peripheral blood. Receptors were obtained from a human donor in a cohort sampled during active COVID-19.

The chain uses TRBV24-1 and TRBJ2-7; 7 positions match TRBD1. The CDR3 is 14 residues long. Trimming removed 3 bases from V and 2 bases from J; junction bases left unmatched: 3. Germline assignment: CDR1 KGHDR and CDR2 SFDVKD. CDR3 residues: CATSDPDRAYEQYF. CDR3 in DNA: TGTGCCACCAGTGATCCCGACAGGGCCTACGAGCAGTACTTC.

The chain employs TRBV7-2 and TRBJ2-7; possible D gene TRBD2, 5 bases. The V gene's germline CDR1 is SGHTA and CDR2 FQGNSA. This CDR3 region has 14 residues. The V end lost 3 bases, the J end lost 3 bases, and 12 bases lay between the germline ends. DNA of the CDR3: TGTGCCAGCAGCTTCGGACTGCGCGACTACGAGCAGTACTTC. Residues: CASSFGLRDYEQYF.

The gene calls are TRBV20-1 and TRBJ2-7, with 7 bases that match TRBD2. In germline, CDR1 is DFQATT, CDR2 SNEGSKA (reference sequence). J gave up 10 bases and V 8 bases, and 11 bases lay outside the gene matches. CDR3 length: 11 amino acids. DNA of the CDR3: TGCAGTTCCCCCATGGGGGGGTTTCAGTACTTC. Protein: CSSPMGGFQYF.

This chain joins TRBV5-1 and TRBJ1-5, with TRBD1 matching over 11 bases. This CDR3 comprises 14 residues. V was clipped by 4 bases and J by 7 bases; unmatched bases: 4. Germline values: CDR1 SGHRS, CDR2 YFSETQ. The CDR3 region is CASSAGTGGQPQHF. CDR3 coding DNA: TGCGCCAGCAGCGCCGGGACAGGGGGACAGCCCCAGCATTTT.

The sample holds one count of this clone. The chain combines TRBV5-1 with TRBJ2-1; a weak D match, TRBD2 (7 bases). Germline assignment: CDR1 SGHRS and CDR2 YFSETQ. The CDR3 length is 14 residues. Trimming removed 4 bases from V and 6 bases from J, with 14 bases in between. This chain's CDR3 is CASSNGGGVNEQFF. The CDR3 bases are TGCGCCAGCAGCAACGGAGGGGGGGTCAATGAGCAGTTCTTC.

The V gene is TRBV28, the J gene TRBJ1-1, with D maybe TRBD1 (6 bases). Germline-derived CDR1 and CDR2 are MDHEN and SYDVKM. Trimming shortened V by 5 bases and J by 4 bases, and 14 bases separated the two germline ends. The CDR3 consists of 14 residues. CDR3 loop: CASSLQGGRTEAFF. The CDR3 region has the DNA TGTGCCAGCAGTCTACAGGGAGGGCGCACTGAAGCTTTCTTT.

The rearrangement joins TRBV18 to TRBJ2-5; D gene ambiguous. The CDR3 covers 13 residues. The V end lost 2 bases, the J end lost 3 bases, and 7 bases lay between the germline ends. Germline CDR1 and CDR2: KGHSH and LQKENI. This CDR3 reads CASSPVAKETQYF. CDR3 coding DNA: TGTGCCAGCTCACCAGTGGCCAAAGAGACCCAGTACTTC.